This T cell receptor (beta chain) was recorded in a study of blood T cell repertoires in COVID-19. Study summary: Spain, Italy and the United States supplied samples that represented acute and convalescent COVID-19. Sources were T cells, B-cell-depleted T cells, or PBMCs; the material itself was cDNA or gDNA.

Within 2 weeks of study entry, exposed participants had contacted a PCR-confirmed or clinician-diagnosed COVID-19 case. V lost 4 bases, J lost 0 bases, and 9 bases stayed unmatched. Germline V gives CDR1 LGHDT, CDR2 YNNKEL (reference sequence). The CDR3 runs to 16 residues. Authors' data handling: Amplification from reference gene primers served as the basis for estimated nucleated cell counts. The data were produced by immunoSEQ multiplex PCR, yet TCRdb's version contains in-frame clones alone and is incomplete. D and trimming were read from the DNA, whereas the V and J calls and clone size are those reported in that table. The table includes roughly 380,000 clones, 88% detected once.

This receptor was taken from a woman in her twenties or thirties who had been exposed to COVID-19. The genes are TRBV3-1 (or the pseudogene TRBV3-2) and TRBJ2-7; TRBD2 matches at 7 bases. Sequencing was done on a sample of PBMCs or T cells enriched from blood (not recorded which). The CDR3 here is CASSPSVGGSSYEQYF. The CDR3 bases are TGTGCCAGCAGCCCCTCCGTGGGCGGGAGCTCCTACGAGCAGTACTTC.